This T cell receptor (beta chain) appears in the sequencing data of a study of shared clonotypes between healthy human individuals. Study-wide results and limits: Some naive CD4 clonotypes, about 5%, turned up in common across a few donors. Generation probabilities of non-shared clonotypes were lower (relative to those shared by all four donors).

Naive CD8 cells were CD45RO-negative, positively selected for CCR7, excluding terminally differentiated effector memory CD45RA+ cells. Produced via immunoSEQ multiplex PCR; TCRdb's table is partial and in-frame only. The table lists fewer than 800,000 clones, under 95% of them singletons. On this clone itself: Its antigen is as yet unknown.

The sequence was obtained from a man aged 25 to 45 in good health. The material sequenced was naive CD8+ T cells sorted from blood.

The CDR3 nucleotides are TGCAGCGTAGCGCGTAAAGCGGATTCCACTTATGGCTACACCTTC. This translates into CSVARKADSTYGYTF. The chain recombines TRBV29-1 with TRBJ1-2; unclear D gene. The germline CDR1 and CDR2 sequences are SQVTM and ANQGSEA. The CDR3 totals 15 residues. The V end was cut by 6 bases, the J end by 5 bases, with 22 bases between. The whole variable domain, remainder taken from reference TRBV29-1 and TRBJ1-2, is SAVISQKPSRDICQRGTSLTIQCQVDSQVTMMFWYRQQPGQSLTLIATANQGSEATYESGFVIDKFPISRPNLTFSTLTVSNMSPEDSSIYLCSVARKADSTYGYTFGSGTRLTVV.